This TCR beta chain was captured in a study of cytomegalovirus exposure and HLA in healthy donors. Whole-study results and caveats: In a later analysis, compared with equally common non-associated chains, HLA-associated beta chains were more expanded. Despite most TCR sequences being rare, some public TCRs occurred in many donors.

Primers included in the PCR were 60 Vbeta and 13 Jbeta primers. Sequencing was performed with immunoSEQ multiplex PCR; in TCRdb, only in-frame clones are kept and a portion is missing. The repertoire holds roughly 200,000 clones, 77% seen once, with roughly 2% in the top ten. Details on this clone: Its antigen remains unidentified.

Germline V lookup: CDR1 SEHNR, CDR2 FQNEAQ (reference sequence). V shed 2 bases and J 4 bases; nucleotides not matched to a gene: 6. The CDR3 covers 15 residues. Sequencing was performed on PBMCs. This receptor was identified in a woman in her twenties or thirties in good health and CMV-seropositive. The genes are TRBV7-9 and TRBJ2-7; 9 bases agree with TRBD1. CDR3 region: CASSLSNRGQYEQYF. The CDR3, as DNA: TGTGCCAGCAGCTTAAGTAACAGGGGGCAGTACGAGCAGTACTTC.